This TCR beta chain was observed in a study of Ad26.COV2.S vaccination and SARS-CoV-2 variants. The CDR3 is made up of 10 amino acids. The germline gives CDR1 DFQATT, CDR2 SNEGSKA (reference sequence). Trimming left V 1 base short and J 10 bases short, with 2 bases between. Repertoires were generated with immunoSEQ multiplex PCR, while TCRdb's copy carries only in-frame clones and drops some. The sample shows under 150,000 clones, approximately 90% of them seen only once. This sequence joins TRBV20-1 and TRBJ1-6; no reliable D call. The specimen was peripheral blood, collected after recovery from COVID-19. The receptor was isolated from a human donor who had recovered from COVID-19. In DNA form, the CDR3 reads TGCAGTGCTAGAGGCTCACCCCTCCACTTT. This translates into CSARGSPLHF.